This TCR beta chain was captured in a study of T cell repertoires in cytomegalovirus infection. Study summary: The study used recently identified HLA-C-restricted and well-studied HLA-B-restricted CMV epitopes. The public TCR beta signatures pointed to both CMV infection and matching HLA type.

V lost 1 base, J lost 3 bases, and 13 bases lay in between. The germline gives CDR1 SEHNR, CDR2 FQNEAQ (reference sequence). The CDR3 spans 16 residues. TCRdb analysed the reads with MiXCR anew, one entry per CDR3 protein. The table records roughly 160,000 distinct CDR3 sequences, 20% to 25% of them present only once. Notes on this clonotype: As yet, its antigen is unknown.

The material was CD8+ T cells from cultured PBMCs, obtained from culture after CMV antigen stimulation. The rearrangement links TRBV7-9 to TRBJ1-5; D ambiguous. The sequence derives from a human donor in good health (CMV status not recorded). Some clones in this sample may be carry-over from other donors' samples. CDR3 amino acids: CASSLDGGVHNQPQHF. Written as DNA, the CDR3 is TGTGCCAGCAGCTTAGATGGTGGGGTTCACAATCAGCCCCAGCATTTT.